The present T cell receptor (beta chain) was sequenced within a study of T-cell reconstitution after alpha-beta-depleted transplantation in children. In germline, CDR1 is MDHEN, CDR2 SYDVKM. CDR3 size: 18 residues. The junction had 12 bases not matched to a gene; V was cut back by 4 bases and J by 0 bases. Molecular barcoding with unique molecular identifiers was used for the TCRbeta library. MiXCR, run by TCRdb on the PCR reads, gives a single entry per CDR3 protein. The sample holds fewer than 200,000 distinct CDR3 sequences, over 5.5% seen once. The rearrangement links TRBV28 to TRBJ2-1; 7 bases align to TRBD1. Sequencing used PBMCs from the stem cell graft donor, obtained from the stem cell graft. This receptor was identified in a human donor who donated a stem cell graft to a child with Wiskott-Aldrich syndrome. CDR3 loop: CASSSPFLAGGSYNEQFF. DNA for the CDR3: TGTGCCAGCAGTTCCCCTTTTTTGGCAGGGGGCTCCTACAATGAGCAGTTCTTC.